This record concerns one T cell receptor beta chain sequence. The sample belongs to a study of cytomegalovirus exposure and HLA in healthy donors. CDR3 length: 15 amino acids. The V segment lost 3 bases and the J segment 4 bases; nucleotides outside the gene matches: 8. Germline CDR1 is LNHDA and CDR2 is SQIVND (reference sequence). PCR used 60 Vbeta primers and 13 Jbeta primers. Data came from immunoSEQ multiplex PCR; TCRdb stores just in-frame clones and leaves some out. The table shows approximately 160,000 clones, with about three quarters occurring only once. The source is a woman between 50 and 59 years old in good health and CMV-seropositive. The chain joins TRBV19 to TRBJ1-1, with TRBD1 matching over 7 bases. The material sequenced was PBMCs. The CDR3 DNA reads as TGTGCCAGTAGTATTCTCGGGACAGCTAGCACTGAAGCTTTCTTT. Protein: CASSILGTASTEAFF.